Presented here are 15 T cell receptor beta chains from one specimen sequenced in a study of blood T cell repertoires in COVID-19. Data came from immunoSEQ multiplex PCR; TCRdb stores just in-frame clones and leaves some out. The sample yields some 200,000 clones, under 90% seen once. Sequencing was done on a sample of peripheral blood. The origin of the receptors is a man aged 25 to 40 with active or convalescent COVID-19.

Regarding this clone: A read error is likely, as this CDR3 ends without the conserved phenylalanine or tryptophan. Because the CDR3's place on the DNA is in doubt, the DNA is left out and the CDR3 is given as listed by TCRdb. Here the CDR3 reads CASSHRDRGLGI. This chain connects TRBV12-3 or TRBV12-4 to TRBJ2-4; the table assigns TRBD1, which was not confirmed against the DNA. Termini included, the CDR3 measures 12 amino acids.

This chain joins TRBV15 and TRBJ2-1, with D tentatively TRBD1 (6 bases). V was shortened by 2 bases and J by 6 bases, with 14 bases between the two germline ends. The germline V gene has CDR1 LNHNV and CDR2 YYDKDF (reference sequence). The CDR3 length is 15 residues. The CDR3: CATSRSSDSSNEQFF. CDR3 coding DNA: TGTGCCACCAGCAGATCTTCGGACAGCTCCAATGAGCAGTTCTTC.

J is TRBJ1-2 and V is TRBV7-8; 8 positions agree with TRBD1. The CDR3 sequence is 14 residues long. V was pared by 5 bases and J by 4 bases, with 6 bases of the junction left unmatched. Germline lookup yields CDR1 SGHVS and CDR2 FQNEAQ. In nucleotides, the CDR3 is TGTGCCAGCAGCCACGGACAGGGTGCCTATGGCTACACCTTC. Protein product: CASSHGQGAYGYTF.

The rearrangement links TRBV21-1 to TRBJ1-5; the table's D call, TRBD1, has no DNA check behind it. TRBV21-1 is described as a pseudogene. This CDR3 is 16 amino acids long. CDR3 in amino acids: CASSRGLGQGHQPQHF. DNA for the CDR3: TGTGCCAGCAGCAGAGGTTTAGGACAGGGACATCAGCCCCAGCATTTT.

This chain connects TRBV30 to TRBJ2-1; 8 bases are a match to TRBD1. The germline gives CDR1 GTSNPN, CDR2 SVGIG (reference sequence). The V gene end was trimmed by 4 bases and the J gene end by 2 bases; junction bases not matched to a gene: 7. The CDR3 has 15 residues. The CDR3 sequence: CAWTPQGATYNEQFF. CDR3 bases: TGTGCCTGGACCCCCCAGGGGGCCACCTACAATGAGCAGTTCTTC.

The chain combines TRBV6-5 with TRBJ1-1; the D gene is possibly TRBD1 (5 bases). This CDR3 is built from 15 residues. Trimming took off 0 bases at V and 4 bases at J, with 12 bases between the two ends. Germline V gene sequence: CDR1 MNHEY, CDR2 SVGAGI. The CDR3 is CASSYSPPGGTEAFF. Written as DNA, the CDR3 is TGTGCCAGCAGTTACTCGCCCCCGGGGGGCACTGAAGCTTTCTTT.

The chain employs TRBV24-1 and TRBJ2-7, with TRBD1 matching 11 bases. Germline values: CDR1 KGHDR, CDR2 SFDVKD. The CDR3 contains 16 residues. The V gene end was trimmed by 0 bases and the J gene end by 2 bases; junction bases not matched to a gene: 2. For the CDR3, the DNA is TGTGCCACCAGTGATTTGCGGACAGGGGGCGCCTACGAGCAGTACTTC. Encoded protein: CATSDLRTGGAYEQYF.

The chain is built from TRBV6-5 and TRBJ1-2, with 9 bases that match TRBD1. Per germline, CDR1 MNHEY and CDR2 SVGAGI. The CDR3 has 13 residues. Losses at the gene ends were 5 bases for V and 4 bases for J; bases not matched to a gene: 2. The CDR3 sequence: CASSRGQGYGYTF. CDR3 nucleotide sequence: TGTGCCAGCAGTCGGGGACAGGGCTATGGCTACACCTTC.

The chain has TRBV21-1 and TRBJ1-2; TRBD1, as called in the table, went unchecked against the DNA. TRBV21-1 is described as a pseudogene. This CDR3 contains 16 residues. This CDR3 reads CASSDLGQGANYGYTF. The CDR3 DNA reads TGTGCCAGCAGCGATCTAGGACAGGGGGCTAACTATGGCTACACCTTC.

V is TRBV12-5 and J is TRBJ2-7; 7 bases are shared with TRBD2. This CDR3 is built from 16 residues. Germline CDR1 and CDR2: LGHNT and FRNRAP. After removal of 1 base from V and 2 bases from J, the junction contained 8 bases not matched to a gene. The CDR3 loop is CASGLDGASGAYEQYF. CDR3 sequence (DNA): TGTGCTAGTGGTTTGGACGGAGCTAGCGGTGCCTACGAGCAGTACTTC. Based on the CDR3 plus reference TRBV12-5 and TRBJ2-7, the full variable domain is DARVTQTPRHKVTEMGQEVTMRCQPILGHNTVFWYRQTMMQGLELLAYFRNRAPLDDSGMPKDRFSAEMPDATLATLKIQPSEPRDSAVYFCASGLDGASGAYEQYFGPGTRLTVT.

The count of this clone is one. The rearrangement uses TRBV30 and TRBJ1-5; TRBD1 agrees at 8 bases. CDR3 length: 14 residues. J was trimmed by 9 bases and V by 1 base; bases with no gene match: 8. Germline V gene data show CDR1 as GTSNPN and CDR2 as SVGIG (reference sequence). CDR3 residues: CAWSEQGALMPQHF. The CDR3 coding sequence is TGTGCCTGGAGTGAGCAGGGGGCACTGATGCCCCAGCATTTT.

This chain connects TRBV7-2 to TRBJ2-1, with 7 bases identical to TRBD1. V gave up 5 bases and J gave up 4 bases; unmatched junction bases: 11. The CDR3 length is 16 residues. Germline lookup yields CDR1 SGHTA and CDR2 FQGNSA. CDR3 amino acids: CASSTHRDSPYNEQFF. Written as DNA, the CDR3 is TGTGCCAGCAGCACTCACCGGGACAGCCCTTACAATGAGCAGTTCTTC. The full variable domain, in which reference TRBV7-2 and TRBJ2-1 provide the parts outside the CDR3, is GAGVSQSPSNKVTEKGKDVELRCDPISGHTALYWYRQSLGQGLEFLIYFQGNSAPDKSGLPSDRFSAERTGGSVSTLTIQRTQQEDSAVYLCASSTHRDSPYNEQFFGPGTRLTVL.

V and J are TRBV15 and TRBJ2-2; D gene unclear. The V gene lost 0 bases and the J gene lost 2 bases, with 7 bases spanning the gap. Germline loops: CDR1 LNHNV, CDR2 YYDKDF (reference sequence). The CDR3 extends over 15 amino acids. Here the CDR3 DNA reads TGTGCCACCAGCAGAGATGGGCAAAACACCGGGGAGCTGTTTTTT. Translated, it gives CATSRDGQNTGELFF.

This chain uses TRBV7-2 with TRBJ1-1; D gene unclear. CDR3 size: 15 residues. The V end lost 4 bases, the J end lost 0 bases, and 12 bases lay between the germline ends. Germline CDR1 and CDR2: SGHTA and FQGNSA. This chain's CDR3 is CASSSRSSLNTEAFF. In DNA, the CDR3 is TGTGCCAGCAGCTCCCGGAGCAGCTTGAACACTGAAGCTTTCTTT.

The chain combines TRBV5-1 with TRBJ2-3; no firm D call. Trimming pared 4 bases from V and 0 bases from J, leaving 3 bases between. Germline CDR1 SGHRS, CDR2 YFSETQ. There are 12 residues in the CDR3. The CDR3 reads CASSLSTDTQYF. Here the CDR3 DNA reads TGCGCCAGCAGCCTAAGCACAGATACGCAGTATTTT. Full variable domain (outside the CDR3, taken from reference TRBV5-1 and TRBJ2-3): KAGVTQTPRYLIKTRGQQVTLSCSPISGHRSVSWYQQTPGQGLQFLFEYFSETQRNKGNFPGRFSGRQFSNSRSEMNVSTLELGDSALYLCASSLSTDTQYFGPGTRLTVL.